The rows below give T cell receptor beta chains drawn from one sample of a study of Ad26.COV2.S vaccination and SARS-CoV-2 variants. The data were produced by immunoSEQ multiplex PCR, yet TCRdb's version contains in-frame clones alone and is incomplete. This sample has hundreds of thousands of clones, with roughly 90% found just once. The source was peripheral blood, collected in a trial of Ad26.COV2.S vaccine versus placebo. These receptors were collected from a person between 18 and 59 years old who received the Ad26.COV2.S COVID-19 vaccine or a placebo. Each CDR3 is given with its conserved first and last residue. D genes are given only for firm matches. Size is stated for part of the rows, as once, few or many counts, or as a class when the clone is expanded.

abundance: NA; j_gene: TRBJ1-1; d_gene: NA; v_gene: TRBV5-6; CDR3aa: CASSLVKTGHTEAFF; CDR3nt: TGTGCCAGCAGCTTGGTAAAAACAGGTCACACTGAAGCTTTCTTT
abundance: NA; j_gene: TRBJ1-5; d_gene: NA; v_gene: TRBV12-3/TRBV12-4; CDR3aa: CASSLRGDQPQHF; CDR3nt: TGTGCCAGCAGTTTACGGGGGGATCAGCCCCAGCATTTT
abundance: NA; j_gene: TRBJ2-5; d_gene: TRBD2; v_gene: TRBV18; CDR3aa: CASSPRTSGQETQYF; CDR3nt: TGTGCCAGCTCACCACGGACTAGCGGACAAGAGACCCAGTACTTC
abundance: NA; j_gene: TRBJ2-6; d_gene: NA; v_gene: TRBV24-1; CDR3aa: CATSDHGQKPSGANVLTF; CDR3nt: TGTGCCACCAGTGATCATGGACAGAAACCATCTGGGGCCAACGTCCTGACTTTC
abundance: NA; j_gene: TRBJ1-3; d_gene: TRBD1; v_gene: TRBV18; CDR3aa: CASSLQQGGLSGNTIYF; CDR3nt: TGTGCCAGCTCATTACAACAGGGGGGCCTCTCTGGAAACACCATATATTTT
abundance: NA; j_gene: TRBJ2-7; d_gene: NA; v_gene: TRBV6-5; CDR3aa: CASSVPGTETYEQYF; CDR3nt: TGTGCCAGCAGCGTGCCCGGGACGGAGACCTACGAGCAGTACTTC
abundance: NA; j_gene: TRBJ2-7; d_gene: NA; v_gene: TRBV27; CDR3aa: CASSGPGSSYEQYF; CDR3nt: TGTGCCAGCAGTGGGCCAGGGAGCTCCTACGAGCAGTACTTC
abundance: NA; j_gene: TRBJ2-3; d_gene: NA; v_gene: TRBV2; CDR3aa: CASREGLGDTQYF; CDR3nt: TGTGCCAGCAGGGAGGGGCTAGGAGATACGCAGTATTTT
abundance: NA; j_gene: TRBJ1-4; d_gene: NA; v_gene: TRBV7-9; CDR3aa: CASSLAGTGEKLFF; CDR3nt: TGTGCCAGCAGCTTAGCGGGGACGGGTGAAAAACTGTTTTTT
abundance: NA; j_gene: TRBJ2-5; d_gene: NA; v_gene: TRBV5-6; CDR3aa: CASSLRAGSHTEETQYF; CDR3nt: TGTGCCAGCAGCTTGCGGGCAGGGTCACACACGGAAGAGACCCAGTACTTC
abundance: NA; j_gene: TRBJ2-1; d_gene: NA; v_gene: TRBV3-1/TRBV3-2; CDR3aa: CASSLGNEQFF; CDR3nt: TGTGCCAGCAGCCTGGGGAATGAGCAGTTCTTC
abundance: NA; j_gene: TRBJ1-2; d_gene: NA; v_gene: TRBV13; CDR3aa: CASSPPGRINYGYTF; CDR3nt: TGTGCCAGCAGCCCTCCGGGACGGATTAACTATGGCTACACCTTC
abundance: NA; j_gene: TRBJ1-5; d_gene: NA; v_gene: TRBV15; CDR3aa: CATSRDVGLRQPQHF; CDR3nt: TGTGCCACCAGCAGAGATGTGGGGCTCCGACAGCCCCAGCATTTT
abundance: NA; j_gene: TRBJ1-1; d_gene: TRBD1; v_gene: TRBV2; CDR3aa: CASRGLTGGTEAFF; CDR3nt: TGTGCCAGCAGGGGACTTACAGGGGGCACTGAAGCTTTCTTT
abundance: many; j_gene: TRBJ1-6; d_gene: NA; v_gene: TRBV6-5; CDR3aa: CASSSPRGNSPLHF; CDR3nt: TGTGCCAGCAGTTCCCCTCGGGGGAATTCACCCCTCCACTTT
abundance: NA; j_gene: TRBJ2-1; d_gene: NA; v_gene: TRBV6-1; CDR3aa: CASSEGLSYNEQFF; CDR3nt: TGTGCCAGCAGTGAGGGCTTATCCTACAATGAGCAGTTCTTC
abundance: NA; j_gene: TRBJ1-5; d_gene: TRBD1; v_gene: TRBV18; CDR3aa: CASSPQGEGQPQHF; CDR3nt: TGTGCCAGCTCACCGCAGGGGGAGGGTCAGCCCCAGCATTTT
abundance: NA; j_gene: TRBJ1-4; d_gene: NA; v_gene: TRBV4-1; CDR3aa: CASSQERATNEKLFF; CDR3nt: TGCGCCAGCAGCCAAGAGAGAGCAACTAATGAAAAACTGTTTTTT
abundance: once; j_gene: TRBJ1-1; d_gene: NA; v_gene: TRBV5-4; CDR3aa: CASSLTGYTEAFF; CDR3nt: TGTGCCAGCAGCTTAACAGGGTACACTGAAGCTTTCTTT
abundance: NA; j_gene: TRBJ2-1; d_gene: TRBD1; v_gene: TRBV27; CDR3aa: CASRKTGGTGEQFF; CDR3nt: TGTGCCAGCAGGAAGACAGGGGGGACGGGTGAGCAGTTCTTC
abundance: few; j_gene: TRBJ1-5; d_gene: NA; v_gene: TRBV16; CDR3aa: CASSQFGRGNQPQHF; CDR3nt: TGTGCCAGCAGCCAATTCGGGAGAGGCAATCAGCCCCAGCATTTT
abundance: NA; j_gene: TRBJ1-5; d_gene: TRBD1; v_gene: TRBV6-1; CDR3aa: CASSEARTGPYQPQHF; CDR3nt: TGTGCCAGCAGTGAAGCGAGGACAGGGCCCTATCAGCCCCAGCATTTT
abundance: NA; j_gene: TRBJ1-1; d_gene: NA; v_gene: TRBV3-1/TRBV3-2; CDR3aa: CASSHKGRGVTEAFF; CDR3nt: TGTGCCAGCAGCCATAAGGGGCGGGGCGTCACTGAAGCTTTCTTT
abundance: NA; j_gene: TRBJ1-4; d_gene: NA; v_gene: TRBV10-2; CDR3aa: CASSESTATNEKLFF; CDR3nt: TGCGCCAGCAGTGAGTCAACTGCAACTAATGAAAAACTGTTTTTT
abundance: NA; j_gene: TRBJ1-1; d_gene: NA; v_gene: TRBV5-1; CDR3aa: CASSFYRGLDAEAFF; CDR3nt: TGCGCCAGCAGCTTTTACCGGGGGTTAGACGCTGAAGCTTTCTTT
abundance: NA; j_gene: TRBJ1-2; d_gene: NA; v_gene: TRBV19; CDR3aa: CASTEDLQIGYTF; CDR3nt: TGTGCCAGTACCGAGGATCTTCAGATTGGCTACACCTTC
abundance: NA; j_gene: TRBJ2-7; d_gene: NA; v_gene: TRBV5-1; CDR3aa: CASSLGGSSSYEQYF; CDR3nt: TGCGCCAGCAGCTTGGGGGGTTCTAGCTCCTACGAGCAGTACTTC